This T cell receptor (beta chain) was found in a study of T-cell reconstitution after alpha-beta-depleted transplantation in children. The study, taken as a whole, reports: T-cell counts and diversity at one year following transplant were attributed mainly to newly produced T cells.

TCRbeta library preparation incorporated unique molecular identifiers. TCRdb itself ran the PCR reads through MiXCR, one entry per CDR3 protein. The sample includes 700,000 or so distinct CDR3 sequences, roughly 13% of them seen just once. Germline assignment: CDR1 SGHRS and CDR2 YFSETQ. V lost 3 bases to trimming and J lost 6 bases; unmatched junction nucleotides: 9. The CDR3 sequence is 16 residues long. On this clonotype itself: The antigen is unknown.

V and J are TRBV5-1 and TRBJ2-7; 13 nucleotides line up with TRBD2. The sample here was PBMCs, taken before TCRalphabeta/CD19-depleted stem cell transplant. The sequence was obtained from a girl aged 2 to 10 with congenital amegakaryocytic thrombocytopenia, due to receive a stem cell transplant. The CDR3, as DNA: TGCGCCAGCAGCTCTCCTACCGGGACTAGCGGGACCGAGCAGTACTTC. As protein: CASSSPTGTSGTEQYF.